This passage covers 26 T cell receptor beta chains from one sample sequenced in a study of T-cell memory formation after mild COVID-19. TCRdb used MiXCR to reprocess the 5' RACE reads, holding one entry per CDR3 protein. The table records 400,000 or so distinct CDR3 sequences, around 19% of them present only once. Sequencing was carried out using PBMCs or a T cell subset sorted from them (not recorded which). Receptor source: an adult woman who had mild COVID-19 (a few samples of this study predate the infection). Cell type and time point are not known.

This chain joins TRBV11-3 and TRBJ2-2; D gene unclear. Per germline, CDR1 SGHNT and CDR2 YENEEA. V gave up 4 bases and J gave up 5 bases, with 14 bases separating them. This CDR3 is built from 15 residues. The CDR3 sequence is CASSSYPLRTGELFF. The CDR3 coding sequence is TGTGCCAGCAGCTCATATCCCCTAAGAACCGGGGAGCTGTTTTTT.

The gene calls are TRBV7-9 and TRBJ1-5; D perhaps matches TRBD1 (5 bases). CDR1 SEHNR and CDR2 FQNEAQ come from the germline V gene (reference sequence). Deletions cut 1 base from V and 2 bases from J, with 12 bases between. The length of the CDR3 is 16 residues. The CDR3 is CASSLEEGVGNQPQHF. Here the CDR3 DNA reads TGTGCCAGCAGCTTAGAGGAAGGGGTAGGCAATCAGCCCCAGCATTTT.

This clonotype was found a few times. The chain has TRBV2 and TRBJ2-3; D gene uncertain. The CDR3 totals 13 residues. The V gene's germline CDR1 is SNHLY and CDR2 FYNNEI. Trimming left V 2 bases short and J 0 bases short, with 3 bases between. In nucleotides, the CDR3 is TGTGCCAGCAGTGAACCTAGCACAGATACGCAGTATTTT. This encodes CASSEPSTDTQYF.

This clonotype has only a few counts. The J gene is TRBJ2-6, the V gene TRBV11-2; perhaps TRBD1 as D (5 bases). V was trimmed by 6 bases and J by 1 base, leaving 10 bases between them. CDR3 size: 15 residues. Germline CDR1 SGHAT, CDR2 FQNNGV. Here the CDR3 reads CASRKGRSGANVLTF. CDR3 bases: TGTGCCAGCAGGAAGGGGCGGTCTGGGGCCAACGTCCTGACTTTC.

This clonotype was detected many times. The rearrangement links TRBV6-2 or TRBV6-3 to TRBJ2-7, with D tentatively TRBD1 (5 bases). There are 12 residues in the CDR3. Germline CDR1 and CDR2: MNHEY and SVGEGT. V dropped 5 bases and J dropped 9 bases, with 14 bases sitting between them. CDR3 in DNA: TGTGCCAGCAGTGACGCAGGGTTCGGGCAGTACTTC. Translating gives CASSDAGFGQYF.

The chain carries TRBV2 and TRBJ1-4; no reliable D call. Trimming cost V 5 bases and J 0 bases, with 10 bases left between them. The CDR3 contains 15 residues. Germline values: CDR1 SNHLY, CDR2 FYNNEI. The chain's CDR3 is CASSLSTATNEKLFF. CDR3 DNA: TGTGCCAGCAGTTTATCCACCGCAACTAATGAAAAACTGTTTTTT.

The chain has TRBV7-6 and TRBJ2-2, with a weak D call TRBD2 (5 bases). Trimming removed 5 bases from V and 3 bases from J, with 16 bases in between. Germline V gene data show CDR1 as SGHVS and CDR2 as FNYEAQ. This CDR3 is built from 16 residues. The CDR3 is CASSRDPGSDTGELFF. CDR3 DNA sequence: TGTGCCAGCAGCAGAGACCCGGGGTCAGACACCGGGGAGCTGTTTTTT.

The CDR3 loop is CASSHREGLAGVNEQFF. Here the CDR3 DNA reads TGCGCCAGCAGCCATAGGGAGGGACTAGCGGGAGTTAATGAGCAGTTCTTC. The chain employs TRBV4-3 and TRBJ2-1; 14 bases align to TRBD2. The V gene's germline CDR1 is LGHNA and CDR2 YSLEER. The CDR3 totals 17 residues. The V gene end was trimmed by 3 bases and the J gene end by 7 bases; junction bases not matched to a gene: 8.

A few counts support this clonotype. CDR3 DNA: TGTGCCAGCAGTTTACGTGGGGGGGCCTGGGTTGAGCAGTTCTTC. It codes for CASSLRGGAWVEQFF. This chain connects TRBV27 to TRBJ2-1, with a possible D match to TRBD2 (7 bases). This CDR3 comprises 15 residues. From germline, CDR1 is MNHEY and CDR2 SMNVEV (reference sequence). Between the trimmed V and J ends, which lost 2 bases and 9 bases, there was a span of 17 bases.

The chain links TRBV5-6 to TRBJ2-3, with D hard to call. Trimming took off 5 bases at V and 2 bases at J, with 12 bases between the two ends. Per germline, CDR1 SGHDT and CDR2 YYEEEE. The CDR3 totals 14 residues. CDR3 nucleotides: TGTGCCAGCAGGTCGGGCAGAGTCACAGATACGCAGTATTTT. It encodes CASRSGRVTDTQYF.

Worth noting for this clonotype: Its ends do not fully match the called genes, so a read error is possible. The chain has TRBV20-1 and TRBJ2-2; 11 nucleotides match TRBD2. The germline gives CDR1 DFQATT, CDR2 SNEGSKA (reference sequence). CDR3 length equals 16 residues. CDR3 sequence: CSARDLAGGDTGELFF. The CDR3 DNA reads as TGCAGTGCCAGAGACTTAGCGGGAGGGGACACCGGGGAGCTGTTTTTT.

This clonotype occurred a few times. The chain couples TRBV20-1 to TRBJ1-2, with no clear D. V lost 1 base and J lost 0, with 12 bases in between. The V gene's germline CDR1 is DFQATT and CDR2 SNEGSKA (reference sequence). CDR3 length: 15 amino acids. The CDR3 protein is CSARAASLANYGYTF. For the CDR3, the DNA is TGCAGTGCTAGAGCGGCGAGTTTAGCTAACTATGGCTACACCTTC.

The gene calls are TRBV4-3 and TRBJ2-5, with D possibly being TRBD2 (6 bases). This CDR3 region has 16 residues. Trimming pared 0 bases from V and 5 bases from J, leaving 16 bases between. The V gene's germline CDR1 is LGHNA and CDR2 YSLEER. CDR3 nucleotide sequence: TGCGCCAGCAGCCAAGAGGGGGTTGGGGGGTTCGAGACCCAGTACTTC. This gives the protein CASSQEGVGGFETQYF.

The sample holds a few counts of this clonotype. This chain uses TRBV3-1 with TRBJ2-1, with D unresolved. Per germline, CDR1 LGHDT and CDR2 YNNKEL (reference sequence). This CDR3 is built from 18 residues. The V end lost 4 bases, the J end lost 0 bases, and 19 bases lay between the germline ends. CDR3 sequence: CASSPSSGPTHSYNEQFF. The DNA for the CDR3 is TGTGCCAGCAGCCCGAGTTCAGGTCCTACCCACTCCTACAATGAGCAGTTCTTC.

The chain is built from TRBV20-1 and TRBJ2-3; 7 bases agree with TRBD2. J was trimmed by 4 bases and V by 5 bases; bases with no gene match: 21. This CDR3 is 18 amino acids long. From germline, CDR1 is DFQATT and CDR2 SNEGSKA (reference sequence). CDR3 residues: CSAEREPTYLISPDTQYF. For the CDR3, the DNA is TGCAGTGCTGAGCGGGAACCAACATATTTAATCTCCCCAGATACGCAGTATTTT.

This clonotype was detected ten times or more. The rearrangement joins TRBV7-2 to TRBJ2-1; 9 bases line up with TRBD1. Looked up from germline, CDR1 is SGHTA and CDR2 is FQGNSA. The CDR3 loop spans 15 amino acids. Trimming at V came to 5 bases and at J to 5 bases, leaving 7 bases not matched to a gene. In nucleotides, the CDR3 is TGTGCCAGCAGCCAACAGGGGGCCTTTAACAATGAGCAGTTCTTC. This sequence encodes CASSQQGAFNNEQFF. Complete variable domain (other parts from reference TRBV7-2 and TRBJ2-1): GAGVSQSPSNKVTEKGKDVELRCDPISGHTALYWYRQSLGQGLEFLIYFQGNSAPDKSGLPSDRFSAERTGGSVSTLTIQRTQQEDSAVYLCASSQQGAFNNEQFFGPGTRLTVL.

This sequence joins TRBV7-6 and TRBJ2-3, with D perhaps TRBD2 (5 bases). V lost 1 base, J lost 3 bases, and 11 bases lay in between. The CDR3 loop spans 15 amino acids. From germline, CDR1 is SGHVS and CDR2 FNYEAQ. The CDR3 spells CASSLVQRRTDTQYF. The CDR3 nucleotides are TGTGCCAGCAGCTTAGTCCAAAGGAGGACAGATACGCAGTATTTT.

CDR3 DNA sequence: TGTGCCAGCAGGATAGTGGGGTACCGCAGCACAGATACGCAGTATTTT. This encodes CASRIVGYRSTDTQYF. The chain uses TRBV11-2 and TRBJ2-3; D gene uncertain. Germline V CDR1 and CDR2: SGHAT, FQNNGV. CDR3 size: 16 residues. With 6 bases removed from V and 0 bases from J, the gap between germline ends came to 16 bases.

J is TRBJ2-3 and V is TRBV13; D is uncertain. CDR1 PRHDT and CDR2 FYEKMQ come from the germline V gene (reference sequence). The V and J ends lost 3 bases and 1 base respectively, with 11 bases between them. The length of the CDR3 is 15 residues. DNA of the CDR3: TGTGCCAGCAGCTTGCGCGGTATTGGCACAGATACGCAGTATTTT. This sequence encodes CASSLRGIGTDTQYF.

This clonotype has a handful of counts. J is TRBJ1-1 and V is TRBV6-2 or TRBV6-3; unclear D gene. Trimming cost V 0 bases and J 3 bases, with 11 bases left between them. CDR3 length equals 15 residues. Germline V gene sequence: CDR1 MNHEY, CDR2 SVGEGT. CDR3 in DNA: TGTGCCAGCAGTTACTCGCTGTACCATGACACTGAAGCTTTCTTT. Protein: CASSYSLYHDTEAFF.

V gene TRBV20-1 combines with J gene TRBJ2-1; 11 bases map to TRBD1. Unmatched junction bases numbered 3, after V lost 3 bases and J lost 5 bases. Germline loops: CDR1 DFQATT, CDR2 SNEGSKA (reference sequence). The CDR3 is 14 residues long. The CDR3 sequence: CSARGQGVHNEQFF. The CDR3 nucleotides read TGCAGTGCTAGGGGACAGGGGGTTCACAATGAGCAGTTCTTC.

The chain recombines TRBV6-5 with TRBJ1-2; D not resolved. The germline gives CDR1 MNHEY, CDR2 SVGAGI. The CDR3 is 15 amino acids. The V end lost 0 bases, the J end lost 2 bases, and 10 bases lay between the germline ends. The CDR3, as DNA: TGTGCCAGCAGTTACTCGCCAGGAGGAAACTATGGCTACACCTTC. It is translated as CASSYSPGGNYGYTF.

This clonotype was seen a handful of times. The gene calls are TRBV24-1 and TRBJ2-7, with D unresolved. The CDR3 runs 14 residues. Germline V lookup: CDR1 KGHDR, CDR2 SFDVKD. V dropped 2 bases and J dropped 0 bases, with 7 bases sitting between them. The CDR3 spells CATSDSDNSYEQYF. The CDR3, as DNA: TGTGCCACCAGTGATTCTGACAACTCCTACGAGCAGTACTTC.

The CDR3 nucleotides read TGTGCCAGCAGTTTAGCGCTACAGGTCGAGCAGTACTTC. Its translation is CASSLALQVEQYF. The genes are TRBV12-3 or TRBV12-4 and TRBJ2-7, with D tentatively TRBD1 (5 bases). The V gene lost 0 bases and the J gene lost 6 bases, with 9 bases spanning the gap. CDR3 length: 13 amino acids.

The chain combines TRBV30 with TRBJ1-4; no firm D call. The CDR3 has 12 residues. Germline V gene data show CDR1 as GTSNPN and CDR2 as SVGIG (reference sequence). Trimming took off 2 bases at V and 7 bases at J, with 8 bases between the two ends. The CDR3 is CAWSWISEKLFF. The CDR3 region has the DNA TGTGCCTGGAGTTGGATAAGTGAAAAACTGTTTTTT.

The chain uses TRBV25-1 and TRBJ2-3, with TRBD2 matching 8 bases. Germline CDR1 is MGHDK and CDR2 is SYGVNS. The CDR3 consists of 14 residues. With V trimmed by 6 bases and J by 2 bases, 4 bases remained unmatched. The CDR3 nucleotides are TGTGCCAGCAGCCGGGAGGGTGTCACAGATACGCAGTATTTT. Amino acids: CASSREGVTDTQYF.